Given below is one T cell receptor beta chain in context. What it binds is not known. The read is 3 residues too short to cover the CDR3 end, so that end is filled in from the germline J gene. This entry is derived from a study of T cell clonality in common variable immunodeficiency. Sequenced by immunoSEQ multiplex PCR; TCRdb stores in-frame clones only, minus some. The profile covers some 26,000 clones, none occurring a single time. This CDR3 comprises 15 residues. The germline CDR1 and CDR2 sequences are SEHNR and FQNEAQ (reference sequence). V lost 4 bases, J lost 4 bases, and 3 bases stayed unmatched. Study-level points and caveats: Reportedly, TCR beta sequences from common variable immunodeficiency showed fewer deletions and N-nucleotide insertions.

Diagnosis required reduced IgG, IgA and/or IgM with specific antibody deficiency. This TCR was recovered from a human donor with common variable immunodeficiency. Sequenced: peripheral blood mononuclear cells. The V and J genes are TRBV7-9 and TRBJ2-1, with 11 bases aligning to TRBD2. CDR3 DNA, as far as it was read: TGTGCCAGCAGCTACGGGACTAGCGGTTACAATGAG. Its protein product is CASSYGTSGYNE. From start to end, the CDR3 is CASSYGTSGYNEQFF.